The source of this TCR beta chain is a study of control samples from healthy donors and cancer patients. Germline V lookup: CDR1 SGHAT, CDR2 FQDESV (reference sequence). This CDR3 region has 14 residues. Trimming removed 2 bases from V and 2 bases from J, with 9 bases in between. Assay used: immunoSEQ multiplex PCR; TCRdb lists only in-frame clones, some missing. The sample holds 250,000 to 300,000 clones; roughly 80% are singletons and the top ten take 10% to 15%. The sample was PBMCs. The chain links TRBV11-1 to TRBJ1-1; tentatively, D is TRBD1 (6 bases). The TCR originated in a woman aged 60-75 years with lung cancer. CDR3: CASSLQGQNTEAFF. The DNA for the CDR3 is TGTGCCAGCAGCTTACAGGGGCAAAACACTGAAGCTTTCTTT.